This T cell receptor (beta chain) was profiled in a study of T cells in Graves' hyperthyroidism and ophthalmopathy. Researchers amplified the TCR beta CDR3 regions from RNA transcripts. TCR CDR3 regions were first amplified by RT-PCR with HTBI primers. Via MiXCR, TCRdb re-called the multiplex PCR reads, giving one row per CDR3 protein. The sample lists 450,000 to 550,000 distinct CDR3 sequences, about 24% occurring once. General study findings and limits: Ophthalmopathy cases were set apart from stable hyperthyroidism by a 13 V-J model.

The table lists this clonotype with many counts. The antigen is undetermined. The length of the CDR3 is 16 residues. V gave up 1 base and J gave up 0 bases, with 10 bases separating them. Germline CDR1 MGHDK, CDR2 SYGVNS. Criteria for exclusion of patients were uncontrolled infection, other autoimmune disease, pregnancy or lactation. The diagnoses drew upon clinical symptoms, serum thyroxine and TRAb, thyroid ultrasound and orbital computed tomography. This rearrangement joins TRBV25-1 to TRBJ1-3; D may be TRBD1 (5 bases). The origin of this receptor is a woman in her twenties or thirties with Graves' ophthalmopathy. The sample comprised blood. CDR3 residues: CASSELSTGSGNTIYF. The DNA of the CDR3 is TGTGCCAGCAGTGAATTATCTACAGGCTCTGGAAACACCATATATTTT.